This entry lists 26 T cell receptor beta chains sequenced from one sample in a study of early T cells in non-severe SARS-CoV-2 infection. Each CDR3 protein gets one entry after TCRdb re-called the 5' RACE reads with MiXCR. Here the sample spans about 82,000 distinct CDR3 sequences, over 10% being singletons. The source material was whole blood. The receptors were sampled from an adult who was a healthcare worker with PCR-confirmed SARS-CoV-2 infection or an uninfected control (not recorded which).

This clonotype has at least ten counts. The chain is built from TRBV3-1 and TRBJ2-2, with TRBD2 matching over 8 bases. The CDR3 has 16 residues. CDR1 is LGHDT and CDR2 is YNNKEL in the germline V gene (reference sequence). V shed 4 bases and J 4 bases; nucleotides not matched to a gene: 8. The CDR3 protein is CASSLLTSGFTGELFF. The CDR3 DNA sequence: TGTGCCAGCAGCCTCCTTACTAGCGGCTTCACCGGGGAGCTGTTTTTT.

The chain joins TRBV30 to TRBJ1-2; D is uncertain. Trimming took off 0 bases at V and 4 bases at J, with 9 bases between the two ends. Germline values: CDR1 GTSNPN, CDR2 SVGIG (reference sequence). The length of the CDR3 is 13 residues. The CDR3 here is CAWSVGSSYGYTF. In DNA, the CDR3 is TGTGCCTGGAGTGTCGGCAGCAGCTATGGCTACACCTTC.

The rearrangement links TRBV19 to TRBJ2-4; D might be TRBD2 (5 bases). The CDR3 covers 15 residues. Trimming left V 0 bases short and J 5 bases short, with 11 bases between. Germline V gene lookup returns CDR1 LNHDA and CDR2 SQIVND (reference sequence). In DNA form, the CDR3 reads TGTGCCAGTAGTATAGACGACTACCTTCAAAACATTCAGTACTTC. Translated: CASSIDDYLQNIQYF.

The chain employs TRBV9 and TRBJ2-3; the D is unclear. The CDR3 is 14 residues long. Deletions cut 0 bases from V and 1 base from J, with 6 bases between. CDR1 is SGDLS, CDR2 YYNGEE, per germline. The CDR3 region is CASSVAGRTDTQYF. The CDR3 DNA sequence: TGTGCCAGCAGCGTAGCGGGCCGCACAGATACGCAGTATTTT.

This clonotype has a count of ten or more. The V call is TRBV2, the J call TRBJ1-1, with D unclear. Germline values: CDR1 SNHLY, CDR2 FYNNEI. The CDR3 contains 13 residues. V was shortened by 7 bases and J by 4 bases, with 13 bases between the two germline ends. This CDR3 is CASKKGRGTEAFF. The CDR3 DNA sequence: TGTGCCAGCAAAAAGGGTAGAGGCACTGAAGCTTTCTTT.

This clonotype was detected only a few times. The chain couples TRBV7-8 to TRBJ2-7; 7 bases are a match to TRBD2. CDR3 size: 16 residues. The J segment lost 0 bases and the V segment lost 5 bases, leaving 10 bases of the junction unmatched. Germline CDR1 is SGHVS and CDR2 is FQNEAQ. Written as DNA, the CDR3 is TGTGCCAGCAGCCCAACGGTCAGCGGGAACTCCTACGAGCAGTACTTC. Protein sequence: CASSPTVSGNSYEQYF.

In this sample, this clonotype turned up a few times. The chain carries TRBV5-1 and TRBJ2-3, with 8 bases identical to TRBD2. The CDR3 runs to 16 residues. The junction had 12 bases not matched to a gene; V was cut back by 4 bases and J by 5 bases. Germline CDR1 is SGHRS and CDR2 is YFSETQ. The CDR3 DNA is TGCGCCAGCAGCCGGAATCCAGCGGGAGCGGTAGATACGCAGTATTTT. It translates to CASSRNPAGAVDTQYF.

V gene TRBV29-1 combines with J gene TRBJ2-7; a possible D gene is TRBD2 (5 bases). V shed 4 bases and J shed 1 base, with 8 bases lying between them. Germline values: CDR1 SQVTM, CDR2 ANQGSEA. The CDR3 sequence is 12 residues long. CDR3 coding DNA: TGCAGCGTTGTTCCGGGATCCTACGAGCAGTACTTC. Amino acids: CSVVPGSYEQYF.

This clonotype was recorded once. V and J are TRBV12-5 and TRBJ2-1; 10 bases map to TRBD1. The CDR3 is made up of 18 amino acids. Losses at the gene ends were 2 bases for V and 1 base for J; bases not matched to a gene: 8. In germline, CDR1 is LGHNT, CDR2 FRNRAP. CDR3 sequence: CASGLLLTGGRSYNEQFF. CDR3 DNA sequence: TGTGCTAGTGGTTTGCTCCTGACAGGGGGCAGGTCCTACAATGAGCAGTTCTTC.

The chain carries TRBV21-1 and TRBJ2-3; the table's D gene call, TRBD2, was not cross checked with the DNA. TRBV21-1 is listed as a pseudogene. The CDR3 spans 15 residues. This CDR3 reads CASSKEGGCTDTQYF. The CDR3 DNA is TGTGCCAGCAGCAAAGAGGGAGGGTGCACAGATACGCAGTATTTT.

CDR3: CSVDAPDTDTQYF. The CDR3 DNA is TGCAGCGTTGATGCGCCAGACACAGATACGCAGTATTTT. V and J are TRBV29-1 and TRBJ2-3; unclear D gene. Germline CDR1 and CDR2: SQVTM and ANQGSEA. The CDR3 contains 13 residues. Deletions cut 3 bases from V and 2 bases from J, with 9 bases between.

The J gene is TRBJ1-5, the V gene TRBV3-1, with D uncertain. The CDR3 has 15 residues. V gave up 0 bases and J gave up 1 base, with 7 bases separating them. CDR1 is LGHDT and CDR2 is YNNKEL in the germline V gene (reference sequence). CDR3 bases: TGTGCCAGCAGCCAAGATGGGGTAAGCAATCAGCCCCAGCATTTT. Encoded protein: CASSQDGVSNQPQHF.

The chain combines TRBV2 with TRBJ1-6; 8 nucleotides align to TRBD1. This CDR3 is 16 amino acids long. The J segment lost 7 bases and the V segment lost 6 bases, leaving 11 bases of the junction unmatched. Germline lookup yields CDR1 SNHLY and CDR2 FYNNEI. For the CDR3, the DNA is TGTGCCAGCAGCAACACAGGGGGAGAAGGGAATTCACCCCTCCACTTT. As protein: CASSNTGGEGNSPLHF.

This rearrangement joins TRBV5-1 to TRBJ2-3; D is possibly TRBD1 (6 bases). This CDR3 is built from 15 residues. Trimming removed 7 bases from V and 1 base from J, with 16 bases in between. The germline V gene encodes CDR1 SGHRS and CDR2 YFSETQ. This chain's CDR3 is CASSRQARGTDTQYF. CDR3 bases: TGCGCCAGCTCTAGACAGGCGAGGGGCACAGATACGCAGTATTTT.

This clonotype was recorded many times. The genes are TRBV7-6 and TRBJ1-1; D gene ambiguous. The CDR3 contains 12 residues. Germline loops: CDR1 SGHVS, CDR2 FNYEAQ. V lost 2 bases to trimming and J lost 3 bases, with 4 bases between them. The CDR3 sequence: CASSLSDTEAFF. CDR3 coding DNA: TGTGCCAGCAGCTTATCTGACACTGAAGCTTTCTTT.

This clonotype came up a few times. The chain has TRBV7-3 and TRBJ1-3; the D gene is possibly TRBD1 (5 bases). Germline loops: CDR1 SGHTA, CDR2 FQGTGA. Trimming cost V 1 base and J 4 bases, with 5 bases left between them. CDR3 length: 13 residues. The CDR3: CASSLNRGNTIYF. Here the CDR3 DNA reads TGTGCCAGCAGCTTAAACAGGGGAAACACCATATATTTT.

This clonotype appeared many times. The CDR3 DNA reads TGTGCCACCAGTGGTACAGCCTACCCATCCGGTACGCAGTATTTT. Its translation is CATSGTAYPSGTQYF. The chain recombines TRBV24-1 with TRBJ2-3; D uncertain. V was trimmed by 5 bases and J by 8 bases, leaving 19 bases between them. CDR3 length: 15 residues. Germline CDR1 KGHDR, CDR2 SFDVKD.

In its sample, this clonotype was seen many times. The V and J genes are TRBV3-1 and TRBJ2-1, with 13 bases identical to TRBD2. In germline, CDR1 is LGHDT, CDR2 YNNKEL (reference sequence). V lost 7 bases, J lost 9 bases, and 15 bases stayed unmatched. CDR3 size: 17 residues. CDR3: CASTPKLLAGGPTEQFF. CDR3 DNA sequence: TGTGCCAGCACCCCGAAGTTACTAGCGGGGGGGCCCACTGAGCAGTTCTTC.

This clonotype was seen a few times. The chain uses TRBV4-1 and TRBJ2-7, with 7 bases that match TRBD1. This CDR3 has 16 amino acids. V lost 1 base and J lost 3; bases outside the gene matches: 9. CDR1 is MGHRA and CDR2 is YSYEKL in the germline V gene. This chain's CDR3 is CASSQGDTGVIYEQYF. CDR3 bases: TGCGCCAGCAGCCAAGGCGACACAGGGGTGATCTACGAGCAGTACTTC.

This clonotype was detected a few times. The chain uses TRBV7-6 and TRBJ2-7; D remains unclear. CDR1 and CDR2 from the germline V gene are SGHVS and FNYEAQ. The V end lost 5 bases, the J end lost 5 bases, and 19 bases lay between the germline ends. This CDR3 has 15 residues. The CDR3 coding sequence is TGTGCCAGCAGCACTCCCTGGGATAGGGTCAACGAGCAGTACTTC. It yields the protein CASSTPWDRVNEQYF.

This sequence joins TRBV28 and TRBJ2-2; the D is unclear. The CDR3 contains 13 residues. Germline CDR1 MDHEN, CDR2 SYDVKM. Trimming removed 8 bases at V and 6 bases at J, with 13 bases between. The CDR3 DNA follows: TGTGCCAGCCGCCTCCAGGTAGCCGGGGAGCTGTTTTTT. Its protein product is CASRLQVAGELFF.

This clonotype has at least ten counts. This chain uses TRBV18 with TRBJ1-1; TRBD1 agrees at 11 bases. CDR1 and CDR2 (germline): KGHSH, LQKENI. With 5 bases clipped from V and 5 bases from J, the junction kept 4 bases outside the gene matches. CDR3 length equals 14 residues. The CDR3 DNA reads as TGTGCCAGCTCAAGGGACAGGGGGGATACTGAAGCTTTCTTT. The encoded protein is CASSRDRGDTEAFF. The variable domain in full, with the rest retrieved from reference TRBV18 and TRBJ1-1, is NAGVMQNPRHLVRRRGQEARLRCSPMKGHSHVYWYRQLPEEGLKFMVYLQKENIIDESGMPKERFSAEFPKEGPSILRIQQVVRGDSAAYFCASSRDRGDTEAFFGQGTRLTVV.

The V and J genes are TRBV28 and TRBJ2-1, with 7 bases identical to TRBD2. Losses at the gene ends were 5 bases for V and 4 bases for J; bases not matched to a gene: 14. The CDR3 runs 17 residues. Germline CDR1 is MDHEN and CDR2 is SYDVKM. CDR3 protein: CASSVYGAGVAYNEQFF. DNA of the CDR3: TGTGCCAGCAGTGTCTACGGCGCGGGAGTTGCGTACAATGAGCAGTTCTTC.

This clonotype was observed a handful of times. One end of the junction fails to match germline, which may point to a read error. V gene TRBV27 combines with J gene TRBJ1-1, with D perhaps TRBD1 (6 bases). CDR3 length: 13 residues. The germline CDR1 and CDR2 sequences are MNHEY and SMNVEV (reference sequence). The CDR3 nucleotides read TGTGCCAGCAGTGTGGACAGCCTCAGCCCCCAGTACTTT. Translation gives CASSVDSLSPQYF.

This clonotype was seen many times. The chain has TRBV10-1 and TRBJ1-1, with 7 bases lining up with TRBD1. This CDR3 comprises 14 residues. CDR1 is WNHNN, CDR2 SYGVQD, per germline (reference sequence). With V trimmed by 4 bases and J by 4 bases, 6 bases remained unmatched. The CDR3 spells CASSGDRAGTEAFF. CDR3 nucleotide sequence: TGCGCCAGCAGTGGAGACAGGGCGGGCACTGAAGCTTTCTTT.

This clonotype was counted a few times. V gene TRBV18 combines with J gene TRBJ1-1; 7 bases map to TRBD1. With V trimmed by 5 bases and J by 4 bases, 10 bases remained unmatched. Germline V gives CDR1 KGHSH, CDR2 LQKENI. The CDR3 has 15 residues. CDR3 DNA: TGTGCCAGCTCAGAACAGGGGCCCGGGGGCACTGAAGCTTTCTTT. The encoded protein is CASSEQGPGGTEAFF.